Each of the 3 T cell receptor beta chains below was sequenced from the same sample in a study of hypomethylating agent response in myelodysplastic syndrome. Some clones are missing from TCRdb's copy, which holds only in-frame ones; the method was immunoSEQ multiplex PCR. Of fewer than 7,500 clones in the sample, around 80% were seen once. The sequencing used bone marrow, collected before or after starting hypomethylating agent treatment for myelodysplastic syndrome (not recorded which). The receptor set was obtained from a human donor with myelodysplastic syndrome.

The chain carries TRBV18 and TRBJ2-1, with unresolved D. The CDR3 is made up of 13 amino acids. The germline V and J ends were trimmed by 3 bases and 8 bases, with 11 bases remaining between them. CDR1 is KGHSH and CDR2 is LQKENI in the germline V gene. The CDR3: CASSPLIMDEQFF. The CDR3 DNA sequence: TGTGCCAGCTCACCCCTGATCATGGATGAGCAGTTCTTC.

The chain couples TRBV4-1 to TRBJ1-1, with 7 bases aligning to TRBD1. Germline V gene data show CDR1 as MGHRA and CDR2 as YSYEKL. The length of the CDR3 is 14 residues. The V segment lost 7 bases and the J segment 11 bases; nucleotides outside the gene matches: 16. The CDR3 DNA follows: TGCGCCAGCACCAACCCCGGACAGGCTTTGCTGGCTTTCTTT. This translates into CASTNPGQALLAFF.

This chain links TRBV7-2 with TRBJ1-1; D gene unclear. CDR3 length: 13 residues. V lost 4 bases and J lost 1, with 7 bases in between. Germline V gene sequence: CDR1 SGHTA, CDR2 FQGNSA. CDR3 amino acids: CASSSVRNTEAFF. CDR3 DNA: TGTGCCAGCAGCTCCGTTAGGAACACTGAAGCTTTCTTT.